A single T cell receptor (beta chain) is shown here with its context. Profiled with immunoSEQ multiplex PCR; TCRdb holds only in-frame clones, not every one. The sample lists about 220,000 clones, 90% to 95% occurring once. This sample was included in a study of control samples from healthy donors and cancer patients. Germline V gene lookup returns CDR1 SGHNT and CDR2 YENEEA. This CDR3 has 13 residues. Trimming took off 5 bases at V and 3 bases at J, with 9 bases between the two ends. The chain uses TRBV11-3 and TRBJ2-3, with D possibly being TRBD1 (6 bases). Sequencing was carried out using blood. The source is a middle-aged man in good health. DNA for the CDR3: TGTGCCAGCAGCCTGACAGGAACAGATACGCAGTATTTT. This translates into CASSLTGTDTQYF.